Each of the 7 T cell receptor beta chains below was sequenced from the same sample in a study of T cell repertoires in aging, cancer and after chemotherapy. Rearranged V-D-J TRB sequences were amplified with a mixed TRB-A/B primer pool. In TCRdb, the multiplex PCR reads were re-called with MiXCR into one record per CDR3 protein. The repertoire has around 2,100 distinct CDR3 sequences, around 30% of them found once; the top ten carry about a tenth. TCR beta rearrangements were amplified from peripheral blood genomic DNA. Material for sequencing was blood. Receptors were obtained from a human donor with a solid tumor.

This clonotype was seen a few times. The CDR3 loop is CASSSTGIGTGELFF. DNA for the CDR3: TGTGCCAGCAGTTCGACAGGGATCGGTACCGGGGAGCTGTTTTTT. This chain connects TRBV27 to TRBJ2-2; 7 bases line up with TRBD1. The length of the CDR3 is 15 residues. Germline trimming cut 4 bases from V and 5 bases from J; bases unmatched to any gene: 7. The V gene's germline CDR1 is MNHEY and CDR2 SMNVEV (reference sequence).

CDR3 amino acids: CASSLAQGGTEAFF. The DNA for the CDR3 is TGTGCCAGCAGCTTAGCGCAGGGGGGCACTGAAGCTTTCTTT. V is TRBV7-9 and J is TRBJ1-1, with 7 bases aligning to TRBD1. This CDR3 region has 14 residues. J was trimmed by 4 bases and V by 0 bases; bases with no gene match: 2. CDR1 and CDR2 from the germline V gene are SEHNR and FQNEAQ (reference sequence).

This clonotype was found a few times. This rearrangement joins TRBV7-2 to TRBJ2-1; D tentatively reads TRBD1 or TRBD2 (6 bases each). Looked up from germline, CDR1 is SGHTA and CDR2 is FQGNSA. V shed 5 bases and J shed 1 base, with 12 bases lying between them. The CDR3 has 15 residues. Here the CDR3 DNA reads TGTGCCAGCAGCGCCGGGGGCTGGTCCTACAATGAGCAGTTCTTC. Protein sequence: CASSAGGWSYNEQFF.

The chain joins TRBV7-9 to TRBJ2-5; D may be TRBD1 (5 bases). CDR1 and CDR2 from the germline V gene are SEHNR and FQNEAQ (reference sequence). CDR3 length: 16 amino acids. Trimming left V 5 bases short and J 2 bases short, with 18 bases between. CDR3 sequence (DNA): TGTGCCAGCAGCATGAGGCCGACCCCAGGGCAAGAGACCCAGTACTTC. Its protein product is CASSMRPTPGQETQYF.

The chain combines TRBV20-1 with TRBJ1-2, with unresolved D. The V gene lost 3 bases and the J gene lost 3 bases, with 8 bases spanning the gap. The CDR3 length is 12 residues. CDR1 DFQATT and CDR2 SNEGSKA come from the germline V gene (reference sequence). CDR3 nucleotides: TGCAGTGCTAGCGAGGGATACTATGGCTACACCTTC. Protein product: CSASEGYYGYTF.

V gene TRBV6-5 combines with J gene TRBJ1-5, with D uncertain. The CDR3 is 14 amino acids. Germline assignment: CDR1 MNHEY and CDR2 SVGAGI. Trimming cost V 2 bases and J 2 bases, with 7 bases left between them. The chain's CDR3 is CASSYTRGNQPQHF. The DNA for the CDR3 is TGTGCCAGCAGTTACACCCGGGGCAATCAGCCCCAGCATTTT.

The chain uses TRBV6-2 or TRBV6-3 and TRBJ2-1; 12 nucleotides match TRBD2. CDR3 size: 20 residues. The germline CDR1 and CDR2 sequences are MNHEY and SVGEGT. J gave up 0 bases and V 2 bases, and 11 bases lay outside the gene matches. For the CDR3, the DNA is TGTGCCAGCAGTTACAGTCCGGGACTAGCGGGTTCTAGCTCCTACAATGAGCAGTTCTTC. Translation gives CASSYSPGLAGSSSYNEQFF.